The rows below give T cell receptor beta chains drawn from one sample of a study of cytotoxic CD8 clonotypes in ibrutinib-treated CLL. The table came from immunoSEQ multiplex PCR; TCRdb's copy has only in-frame clones and leaves some out. The table shows approximately 330,000 clones, with about 80% occurring only once. The material sequenced was PBMCs, taken before ibrutinib treatment. The receptors derive from a human donor with chronic lymphocytic leukemia. Each CDR3 is given with its conserved first and last residue. D genes are given only for firm matches. Not every row has a clone size; where given, it reads once, few, many or a size class.

cdr3_aa: CASSQDGGSFTTYEQYF
cdr3_nt: TGTGCCAGCAGCCAAGACGGGGGATCATTTACGACCTACGAGCAGTACTTC
j_call: TRBJ2-7
v_call: TRBV11-3
d_call: .
clone_size: .

cdr3_aa: CASRAGTGVTYEQYF
cdr3_nt: TGTGCCAGCAGAGCCGGGACAGGGGTTACCTACGAGCAGTACTTC
j_call: TRBJ2-7
v_call: TRBV25-1
d_call: TRBD1
clone_size: .

cdr3_aa: CAISESWQSGELFF
cdr3_nt: TGTGCCATCAGTGAGTCGTGGCAGTCCGGGGAGCTGTTTTTT
j_call: TRBJ2-2
v_call: TRBV10-3
d_call: .
clone_size: .

cdr3_aa: CASSTGTSLNNEQFF
cdr3_nt: TGTGCCAGCAGCACCGGGACTAGCCTAAACAATGAGCAGTTCTTC
j_call: TRBJ2-1
v_call: TRBV11-2
d_call: TRBD2
clone_size: .

cdr3_aa: CASSLLTSNTGELFF
cdr3_nt: TGTGCCAGCAGCCTACTAACTTCGAACACCGGGGAGCTGTTTTTT
j_call: TRBJ2-2
v_call: TRBV6-5
d_call: .
clone_size: .

cdr3_aa: CASISSANEQFF
cdr3_nt: TGTGCCAGCATATCCAGCGCCAATGAGCAGTTCTTC
j_call: TRBJ2-1
v_call: TRBV5-4
d_call: .
clone_size: .

cdr3_aa: CASSGGGTGANVLTF
cdr3_nt: TGTGCCAGCAGCGGCGGGGGGACTGGGGCCAACGTCCTGACTTTC
j_call: TRBJ2-6
v_call: TRBV28
d_call: TRBD2
clone_size: .

cdr3_aa: CASSLGQVPEAFF
cdr3_nt: TGTGCCAGCAGTTTAGGTCAGGTACCTGAAGCTTTCTTT
j_call: TRBJ1-1
v_call: TRBV28
d_call: .
clone_size: .

cdr3_aa: CSVVVAGVETQYF
cdr3_nt: TGCAGCGTTGTTGTAGCGGGAGTAGAGACCCAGTACTTC
j_call: TRBJ2-5
v_call: TRBV29-1
d_call: TRBD2
clone_size: .

cdr3_aa: CASSQTGAYGYTF
cdr3_nt: TGCGCCAGCAGCCAAACAGGGGCCTATGGCTACACCTTC
j_call: TRBJ1-2
v_call: TRBV4-3
d_call: TRBD1
clone_size: .

cdr3_aa: CASSPVTNGGYTF
cdr3_nt: TGTGCCAGCAGCCCCGTTACCAACGGCGGCTACACCTTC
j_call: TRBJ1-2
v_call: TRBV27
d_call: .
clone_size: .

cdr3_aa: CSVLADSYEQYF
cdr3_nt: TGCAGCGTTCTGGCAGACTCCTACGAGCAGTACTTC
j_call: TRBJ2-7
v_call: TRBV29-1
d_call: .
clone_size: .

cdr3_aa: CASRSTAYGYTF
cdr3_nt: TGTGCCAGCAGGTCCACAGCTTATGGCTACACCTTC
j_call: TRBJ1-2
v_call: TRBV6-5
d_call: .
clone_size: .

cdr3_aa: CASSLVATGELFF
cdr3_nt: TGTGCCAGCAGCTTAGTCGCCACCGGGGAGCTGTTTTTT
j_call: TRBJ2-2
v_call: TRBV11-2
d_call: .
clone_size: .

cdr3_aa: CASSLVAGEQYF
cdr3_nt: TGTGCCAGCAGCTTAGTGGCGGGAGAGCAGTACTTC
j_call: TRBJ2-7
v_call: TRBV11-2
d_call: .
clone_size: .

cdr3_aa: CASSYYGVPTEAFF
cdr3_nt: TGTGCCAGCAGTTATTACGGGGTACCCACTGAAGCTTTCTTT
j_call: TRBJ1-1
v_call: TRBV6-6
d_call: .
clone_size: .

cdr3_aa: CASSQGLAGGPSPVNEQYF
cdr3_nt: TGCGCCAGCAGCCAAGGGCTAGCGGGAGGGCCGTCTCCAGTAAACGAGCAGTACTTC
j_call: TRBJ2-7
v_call: TRBV4-1
d_call: TRBD2
clone_size: .

cdr3_aa: CASSPSSDYEQYF
cdr3_nt: TGTGCCAGCTCACCAAGTTCGGACTACGAGCAGTACTTC
j_call: TRBJ2-7
v_call: TRBV18
d_call: .
clone_size: .

cdr3_aa: CASSEGRQGGREKLFF
cdr3_nt: TGTGCCAGCAGTGAAGGAAGACAGGGGGGGCGTGAAAAACTGTTTTTT
j_call: TRBJ1-4
v_call: TRBV25-1
d_call: TRBD1
clone_size: .

cdr3_aa: CASSRATLSYEQYF
cdr3_nt: TGTGCCAGCAGTCGGGCAACTCTCTCCTACGAGCAGTACTTC
j_call: TRBJ2-7
v_call: TRBV6-1
d_call: .
clone_size: .

cdr3_aa: CASSTQTADTQYF
cdr3_nt: TGCGCCAGCAGCACCCAGACGGCAGATACGCAGTATTTT
j_call: TRBJ2-3
v_call: TRBV5-1
d_call: .
clone_size: .

cdr3_aa: CSVSPPYSGQGHYEQYF
cdr3_nt: TGCAGCGTTTCCCCCCCATATAGCGGACAGGGCCACTACGAGCAGTACTTC
j_call: TRBJ2-7
v_call: TRBV29-1
d_call: TRBD1
clone_size: .

cdr3_aa: CASSPGGGNQPQHF
cdr3_nt: TGTGCCAGTAGTCCCGGCGGGGGCAATCAGCCCCAGCATTTT
j_call: TRBJ1-5
v_call: TRBV19
d_call: .
clone_size: .

cdr3_aa: CASSIIGTGSSHGYTF
cdr3_nt: TGTGCCAGCAGCATTATAGGGACAGGGTCTTCACATGGCTACACCTTC
j_call: TRBJ1-2
v_call: TRBV14
d_call: TRBD1
clone_size: .

cdr3_aa: CASSGFSGTSGRDEQFF
cdr3_nt: TGCGCCAGCAGCGGGTTTTCGGGGACTAGCGGGAGGGATGAGCAGTTCTTC
j_call: TRBJ2-1
v_call: TRBV5-1
d_call: TRBD2
clone_size: .

cdr3_aa: CASSQLTGRYEQYF
cdr3_nt: TGCGCCAGCAGCCAATTGACCGGCCGGTACGAGCAGTACTTC
j_call: TRBJ2-7
v_call: TRBV4-3
d_call: .
clone_size: .

cdr3_aa: CSVWGGDGYTF
cdr3_nt: TGCAGCGTTTGGGGGGGCGATGGCTACACCTTC
j_call: TRBJ1-2
v_call: TRBV29-1
d_call: .
clone_size: .

cdr3_aa: CASSTGRKNEKLFF
cdr3_nt: TGCGCCAGCAGCACCGGCAGGAAGAATGAAAAACTGTTTTTT
j_call: TRBJ1-4
v_call: TRBV5-1
d_call: .
clone_size: once

cdr3_aa: CATSEGGKGSYNEQFF
cdr3_nt: TGTGCCACCAGTGAAGGGGGAAAGGGCTCCTACAATGAGCAGTTCTTC
j_call: TRBJ2-1
v_call: TRBV15
d_call: .
clone_size: .

cdr3_aa: CATSRPETTAEAFF
cdr3_nt: TGTGCCACCAGCAGGCCAGAAACAACGGCTGAAGCTTTCTTT
j_call: TRBJ1-1
v_call: TRBV15
d_call: .
clone_size: .

cdr3_aa: CASRATGYYGYTF
cdr3_nt: TGTGCCAGCAGAGCTACAGGGTACTATGGCTACACCTTC
j_call: TRBJ1-2
v_call: TRBV9
d_call: .
clone_size: .

cdr3_aa: CASSQALLTGVPSYEQYF
cdr3_nt: TGCGCCAGCAGCCAAGCTCTCCTCACAGGGGTCCCCTCCTACGAGCAGTACTTC
j_call: TRBJ2-7
v_call: TRBV4-1
d_call: TRBD1
clone_size: .

cdr3_aa: CASSESGSFANEQFF
cdr3_nt: TGCGCCAGCAGTGAGAGCGGGAGCTTTGCAAATGAGCAGTTCTTC
j_call: TRBJ2-1
v_call: TRBV10-1
d_call: TRBD2
clone_size: .

cdr3_aa: CASSLLIWTGGPEGLYEQYF
cdr3_nt: TGTGCCAGCAGTCTTCTGATCTGGACAGGGGGTCCAGAAGGCCTCTACGAGCAGTACTTC
j_call: TRBJ2-7
v_call: TRBV28
d_call: TRBD1
clone_size: few

cdr3_aa: CASKRITNTGELFF
cdr3_nt: TGCGCCAGCAAGCGGATCACGAACACCGGGGAGCTGTTTTTT
j_call: TRBJ2-2
v_call: TRBV4-1
d_call: .
clone_size: few

cdr3_aa: CASSNRGAEETQYF
cdr3_nt: TGTGCCAGCAGCAACCGAGGGGCTGAGGAGACCCAGTACTTC
j_call: TRBJ2-5
v_call: TRBV9
d_call: .
clone_size: .

cdr3_aa: CASSLANGLAYNEQFF
cdr3_nt: TGTGCCAGCAGCTTAGCTAACGGACTAGCTTACAATGAGCAGTTCTTC
j_call: TRBJ2-1
v_call: TRBV7-2
d_call: TRBD2
clone_size: .

cdr3_aa: CAWGQRGSQETQYF
cdr3_nt: TGTGCCTGGGGTCAGCGGGGCAGCCAAGAGACCCAGTACTTC
j_call: TRBJ2-5
v_call: TRBV30
d_call: TRBD2
clone_size: .

cdr3_aa: CASSPRGQGEEQYF
cdr3_nt: TGTGCCAGCTCACCTCGCGGACAGGGAGAGGAGCAGTACTTC
j_call: TRBJ2-7
v_call: TRBV18
d_call: TRBD1
clone_size: .

cdr3_aa: CASSAHGSSYNEQFF
cdr3_nt: TGTGCCAGCAGCGCCCACGGGAGCTCCTACAATGAGCAGTTCTTC
j_call: TRBJ2-1
v_call: TRBV7-3
d_call: .
clone_size: .

cdr3_aa: CASSPLAGEYEQYF
cdr3_nt: TGCGCCAGCAGCCCCCTAGCGGGAGAGTACGAGCAGTACTTC
j_call: TRBJ2-7
v_call: TRBV5-1
d_call: TRBD2
clone_size: .

cdr3_aa: CASSELFEQFF
cdr3_nt: TGCGCCAGCAGTGAGTTGTTTGAGCAGTTCTTC
j_call: TRBJ2-1
v_call: TRBV10-2
d_call: .
clone_size: .

cdr3_aa: CASSLGGGGEQYF
cdr3_nt: TGTGCTAGCAGCTTAGGCGGGGGCGGAGAGCAGTACTTC
j_call: TRBJ2-7
v_call: TRBV7-7
d_call: .
clone_size: .

cdr3_aa: CASSLDRDFTEAFF
cdr3_nt: TGTGCCAGCAGCTTGGACAGGGATTTCACTGAAGCTTTCTTT
j_call: TRBJ1-1
v_call: TRBV7-3
d_call: TRBD1
clone_size: once

cdr3_aa: CASSVGLAGVEQYF
cdr3_nt: TGTGCCAGCAGCGTAGGGCTAGCGGGAGTCGAGCAGTACTTC
j_call: TRBJ2-7
v_call: TRBV9
d_call: TRBD2
clone_size: .